This T cell receptor beta chain stems from a study of shared clonotypes between healthy human individuals. Study outcomes and limitations: Clonotypes shared by all four donors outscored non-shared clonotypes in generation probability.

Germline-derived CDR1 and CDR2 are SGHKS and YYEKEE (reference sequence). The CDR3 has 16 amino acids. With 1 base removed from V and 2 bases from J, the gap between germline ends came to 14 bases. The method was immunoSEQ multiplex PCR; TCRdb's version includes in-frame clones alone and lacks a portion of them. The sample consists of around 750,000 clones, roughly 70% of them appearing once. A remark on this clone: Its specificity is not known.

Sequenced: memory CD4+ T cells sorted from blood. As to subset: CD45RA-negative fraction. The chain links TRBV5-5 to TRBJ2-3, with D perhaps given as TRBD1 or TRBD2 (5 bases each). This receptor was obtained from a woman between 25 and 40 years old in good health. CDR3 residues: CASSLRDARVTDTQYF. The CDR3 bases are TGTGCCAGCAGCTTGCGGGACGCCAGAGTCACAGATACGCAGTATTTT. Supplemented by reference TRBV5-5 and TRBJ2-3, the full variable domain reads DAGVTQSPTHLIKTRGQQVTLRCSPISGHKSVSWYQQVLGQGPQFIFQYYEKEERGRGNFPDRFSARQFPNYSSELNVNALLLGDSALYLCASSLRDARVTDTQYFGPGTRLTVL.